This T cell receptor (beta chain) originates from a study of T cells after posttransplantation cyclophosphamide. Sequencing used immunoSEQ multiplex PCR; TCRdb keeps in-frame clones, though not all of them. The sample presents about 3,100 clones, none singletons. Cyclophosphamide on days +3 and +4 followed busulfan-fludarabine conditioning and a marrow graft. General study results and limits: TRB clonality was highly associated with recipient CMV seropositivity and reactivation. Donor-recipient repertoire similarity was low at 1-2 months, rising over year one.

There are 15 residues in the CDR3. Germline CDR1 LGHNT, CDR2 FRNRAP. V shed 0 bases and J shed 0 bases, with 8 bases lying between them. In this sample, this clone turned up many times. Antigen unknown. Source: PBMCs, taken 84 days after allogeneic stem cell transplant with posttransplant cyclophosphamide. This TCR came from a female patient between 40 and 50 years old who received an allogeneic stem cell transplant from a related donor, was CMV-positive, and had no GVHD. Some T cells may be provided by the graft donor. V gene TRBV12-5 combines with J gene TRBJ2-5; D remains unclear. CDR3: CASGLVLTDQETQYF. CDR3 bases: TGTGCTAGTGGTTTGGTACTAACTGACCAAGAGACCCAGTACTTC.